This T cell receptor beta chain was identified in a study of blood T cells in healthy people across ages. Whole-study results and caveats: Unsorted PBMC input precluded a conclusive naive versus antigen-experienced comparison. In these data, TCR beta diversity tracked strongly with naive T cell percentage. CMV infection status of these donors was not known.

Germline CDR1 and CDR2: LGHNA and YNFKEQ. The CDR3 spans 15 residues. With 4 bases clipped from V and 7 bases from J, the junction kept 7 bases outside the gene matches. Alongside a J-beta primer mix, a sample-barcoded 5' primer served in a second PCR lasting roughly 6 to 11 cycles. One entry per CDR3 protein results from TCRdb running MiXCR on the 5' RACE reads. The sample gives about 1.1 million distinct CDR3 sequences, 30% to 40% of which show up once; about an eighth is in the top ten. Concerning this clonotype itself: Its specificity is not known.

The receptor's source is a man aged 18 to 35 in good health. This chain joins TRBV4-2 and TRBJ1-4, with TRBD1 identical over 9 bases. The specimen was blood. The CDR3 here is CASSPRTGEPEKLFF. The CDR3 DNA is TGTGCCAGCAGCCCCAGGACAGGGGAGCCTGAAAAACTGTTTTTT.